This T cell receptor (delta chain) derives from a study of gamma-delta chains in newborns, infants, children. Across the study: Innate gammadelta T cells reportedly expand polyclonally right after birth, driven by microbial exposure, per the title.

Looked up from germline, CDR1 is GEAIGNYY and CDR2 is EKD. The J segment lost 2 bases and the V segment lost 3 bases, leaving 6 bases of the junction unmatched. CDR3 length: 15 residues. TCRdb re-processed the reads via CATT. The data contain roughly 4,500 delta-chain clones, roughly 14% of them seen just once; the ten biggest clones take up 8.5%. This receptor was obtained from a child who was a newborn, infant or young child, either healthy, febrile or measles-vaccinated (not recorded which). The sequencing sample was made of blood. The gene calls are TRDV2 and TRDJ1; 9 bases fit TRDD3. The J gene, absent from TCRdb, was called here by matching the DNA to germline. The DNA of the CDR3 is TGTGCCTGTGACCCTCTGGGGGATGTTACCGATAAACTCATCTTT. It is translated as CACDPLGDVTDKLIF.